This entry features one TCR beta chain sequence. The data derive from a study of control samples from healthy donors and cancer patients. Profiled with immunoSEQ multiplex PCR; TCRdb holds only in-frame clones, not every one. The data hold 150,000 to 200,000 clones, with around 91% observed a single time. This CDR3 is built from 16 residues. Losses at the gene ends were 4 bases for V and 5 bases for J; bases not matched to a gene: 10. Germline-derived CDR1 and CDR2 are MDHEN and SYDVKM. The chain carries TRBV28 and TRBJ2-3, with 9 bases fitting TRBD1. Sequenced sample: blood. This sequence was found in a woman between 45 and 60 years old in good health. CDR3 region: CASSSPGQGRLDTQYF. The CDR3 DNA reads TGTGCCAGCAGTTCCCCGGGACAGGGTCGCTTAGATACGCAGTATTTT. The full variable domain, in which reference TRBV28 and TRBJ2-3 provide the parts outside the CDR3, is DVKVTQSSRYLVKRTGEKVFLECVQDMDHENMFWYRQDPGLGLRLIYFSYDVKMKEKGDIPEGYSVSREKKERFSLILESASTNQTSMYLCASSSPGQGRLDTQYFGPGTRLTVL.